The rows below give T cell receptor beta chains drawn from one sample of a study of T cell changes during pregnancy in multiple sclerosis. Only in-frame clones appear in the TCRdb table, and some are missing; sequencing was by immunoSEQ multiplex PCR. The table records about 92,000 clones, more than 85% of them present only once. The source material was peripheral blood, sampled in the first trimester of pregnancy. The receptors come from a female donor with multiple sclerosis, enrolled in a pregnancy study. CDR3s include the opening cysteine and the closing phenylalanine or tryptophan. Each record gives: J gene, V gene, clone size, D gene, CDR3 protein, CDR3 DNA. A D gene is named only where the DNA matches it firmly. Where a row states a size, it is once, few, many or the class of an expanded clone; other rows omit it.

TRBJ1-2 | TRBV19 | - | - | CASRGLSQGMAYGYTF | TGTGCCAGTAGGGGATTGTCACAGGGAATGGCCTATGGCTACACCTTC
TRBJ2-2 | TRBV5-1 | - | TRBD2 | CASSLEASGRNTGELFF | TGCGCCAGCAGCTTGGAAGCTAGCGGGAGAAACACCGGGGAGCTGTTTTTT
TRBJ1-3 | TRBV30 | few | - | CAWIGQGYSGNTIYF | TGTGCCTGGATTGGGCAGGGATACTCTGGAAACACCATATATTTT
TRBJ2-1 | TRBV5-1 | - | - | CASTEAGHEQFF | TGCGCCAGCACCGAAGCGGGCCATGAGCAGTTCTTC
TRBJ2-7 | TRBV5-1 | - | - | CASSVGVAGSYEQYF | TGCGCCAGCAGCGTGGGGGTTGCGGGAAGCTACGAGCAGTACTTC
TRBJ2-7 | TRBV6-6 | - | - | CASSYGQNYEQYF | TGTGCCAGCAGTTACGGACAGAACTACGAGCAGTACTTC
TRBJ2-2 | TRBV6-6 | - | - | CASSYPGGGAGELFF | TGTGCCAGCAGTTACCCCGGTGGAGGGGCCGGGGAGCTGTTTTTT
TRBJ1-2 | TRBV11-3 | - | - | CASADRYTGYGYTF | TGTGCCAGCGCCGATAGATATACAGGGTATGGCTACACCTTC
TRBJ2-7 | TRBV6-5 | once | - | CASSYSRYEQYF | TGTGCCAGCAGTTACTCGCGCTACGAGCAGTACTTC
TRBJ2-7 | TRBV5-1 | - | - | CASSLVVSPYEQYF | TGCGCCAGCAGCTTGGTTGTCAGTCCCTACGAGCAGTACTTC
TRBJ2-2 | TRBV5-1 | - | - | CASSLDGRGTGELFF | TGCGCCAGCAGCTTGGACGGGAGAGGAACCGGGGAGCTGTTTTTT
TRBJ2-7 | TRBV5-4 | once | TRBD2 | CASSSLAGGYEQYF | TGTGCCAGCAGCTCTTTAGCGGGAGGGTACGAGCAGTACTTC
TRBJ1-1 | TRBV7-3 | - | - | CASSPAGGGTEAFF | TGTGCCAGCAGCCCCGCCGGGGGAGGGACTGAAGCTTTCTTT
TRBJ2-7 | TRBV6-1 | - | TRBD2 | CASRAGTSMIYEQYF | TGTGCCAGCAGGGCGGGGACTAGCATGATCTACGAGCAGTACTTC
TRBJ1-2 | TRBV15 | - | - | CATSREGMGGYGYTF | TGTGCCACCAGCAGAGAAGGCATGGGGGGCTATGGCTACACCTTC
TRBJ1-1 | TRBV30 | - | TRBD1 | CAWATGLNTEAFF | TGTGCCTGGGCGACAGGGCTGAACACTGAAGCTTTCTTT
TRBJ1-1 | TRBV30 | once | - | CAWSLTGPGGAFF | TGTGCCTGGAGTTTGACAGGTCCTGGAGGAGCTTTCTTT
TRBJ2-5 | TRBV29-1 | - | - | CSVVHTGRGTQYF | TGCAGCGTTGTCCATACAGGGAGAGGGACCCAGTACTTC
TRBJ2-5 | TRBV5-1 | - | TRBD1 | CASSLTGNRQETQYF | TGCGCCAGCAGCCTGACAGGGAATCGCCAAGAGACCCAGTACTTC
TRBJ2-7 | TRBV18 | - | - | CASSAGTGPYEQYF | TGTGCCAGCTCCGCGGGGACCGGGCCCTACGAGCAGTACTTC
TRBJ1-3 | TRBV2 | few | TRBD1 | CASSLHGTGDSGNTIYF | TGTGCCAGCAGTCTACACGGGACAGGGGACTCTGGAAACACCATATATTTT
TRBJ2-7 | TRBV29-1 | - | TRBD1 | CSVKTGVAYEQYF | TGCAGCGTTAAGACAGGGGTAGCCTACGAGCAGTACTTC
TRBJ1-3 | TRBV7-2 | - | TRBD1 | CASSPRTGFGNTIYF | TGTGCCAGCAGCCCAAGGACAGGGTTTGGAAACACCATATATTTT
TRBJ2-2 | TRBV9 | - | TRBD1 | CASSGTGTGELFF | TGTGCCAGCAGCGGGACAGGGACCGGGGAGCTGTTTTTT
TRBJ2-5 | TRBV7-7 | - | - | CASSGTGPPGTQYF | TGTGCCAGCAGCGGAACAGGCCCCCCAGGGACCCAGTACTTC
TRBJ1-2 | TRBV27 | - | TRBD1 | CASSTAGQGLYGYTF | TGTGCCAGCAGTACCGCGGGACAGGGCCTTTATGGCTACACCTTC
TRBJ1-4 | TRBV19 | - | TRBD1 | CASSSPRGRSEKLFF | TGTGCCAGTAGTAGCCCCAGGGGGCGAAGTGAAAAACTGTTTTTT
TRBJ2-2 | TRBV25-1 | once | TRBD2 | CASSEAISGEPGELFF | TGTGCCAGCAGTGAGGCTATTAGCGGGGAACCCGGGGAGCTGTTTTTT
TRBJ2-7 | TRBV28 | - | - | CASSPPGAYEQYF | TGTGCCAGCAGCCCACCGGGAGCGTACGAGCAGTACTTC
TRBJ1-2 | TRBV5-6 | - | TRBD1 | CASSFPRTGRYGYTF | TGTGCCAGCAGCTTCCCTAGGACAGGACGCTATGGCTACACCTTC
TRBJ1-2 | TRBV6-5 | - | - | CASSYSGGHQGYTF | TGTGCCAGCAGTTACTCGGGGGGTCATCAGGGCTACACCTTC
TRBJ1-2 | TRBV10-3 | - | TRBD1 | CAISESVATGDYGYTF | TGTGCCATCAGTGAGTCCGTGGCGACAGGGGATTATGGCTACACCTTC
TRBJ1-1 | TRBV12-5 | once | - | CASALERGGAFF | TGTGCTAGTGCCCTGGAGAGGGGGGGAGCTTTCTTT
TRBJ2-7 | TRBV18 | - | - | CASSDGQTYEQYF | TGTGCCAGCTCAGACGGACAGACCTACGAGCAGTACTTC
TRBJ2-7 | TRBV4-3 | - | TRBD1 | CASSYLTGGKYEQYF | TGCGCCAGCAGCTATTTGACAGGGGGCAAGTACGAGCAGTACTTC
TRBJ2-2 | TRBV5-1 | - | - | CASMPLGGRGELFF | TGCGCCAGCATGCCCTTGGGGGGTCGAGGGGAGCTGTTTTTT
TRBJ2-7 | TRBV18 | once | - | CASSMRRQAYEQYF | TGTGCCAGCTCCATGCGTCGGCAGGCCTACGAGCAGTACTTC
TRBJ2-1 | TRBV7-9 | - | - | CASSLVISVAVTYNEQFF | TGTGCCAGCAGCTTAGTAATTTCCGTAGCGGTTACCTACAATGAGCAGTTCTTC
TRBJ2-4 | TRBV28 | - | - | CASSSGGDIQYF | TGTGCCAGCAGTTCTGGCGGGGACATTCAGTACTTC
TRBJ2-7 | TRBV5-1 | - | TRBD1 | CASSSKTGDEQYF | TGCGCCAGCAGCTCTAAGACAGGGGACGAGCAGTACTTC
TRBJ2-7 | TRBV5-4 | few | - | CASSLGLAVEQYF | TGTGCCAGCAGCTTGGGTCTCGCAGTGGAGCAGTACTTC
TRBJ1-1 | TRBV5-1 | - | - | CASSLGSGFKNTEAFF | TGCGCCAGCAGCTTGGGATCAGGATTTAAGAACACTGAAGCTTTCTTT
TRBJ2-7 | TRBV7-8 | - | TRBD1 | CASNLFQGVGSYEQYF | TGTGCCAGCAATTTATTCCAGGGGGTAGGGTCCTACGAGCAGTACTTC
TRBJ2-5 | TRBV28 | - | - | CASSFISETQYF | TGTGCCAGCAGTTTTATATCGGAGACCCAGTACTTC
TRBJ2-2 | TRBV9 | - | - | CASSQGGAGELFF | TGTGCCAGCAGCCAAGGGGGAGCCGGGGAGCTGTTTTTT
TRBJ1-5 | TRBV19 | - | - | CASSIVRVSSNQPQHF | TGTGCCAGTAGTATAGTCAGGGTATCGAGCAATCAGCCCCAGCATTTT
TRBJ1-2 | TRBV18 | - | - | CASSPDPGPTGGGYTF | TGTGCCAGCTCACCAGACCCGGGACCTACTGGAGGGGGCTACACCTTC
TRBJ2-2 | TRBV25-1 | - | TRBD1 | CASSGQGARYAGELFF | TGTGCCAGCAGTGGTCAGGGGGCGCGGTACGCCGGGGAGCTGTTTTTT
TRBJ1-5 | TRBV10-3 | - | TRBD1 | CATLDRGDQPQHF | TGTGCCACGCTCGACAGGGGAGATCAGCCCCAGCATTTT
TRBJ2-3 | TRBV10-3 | - | TRBD1 | CAISEAGTGSDTQYF | TGTGCCATCAGCGAAGCCGGGACAGGGTCAGATACGCAGTATTTT
TRBJ2-1 | TRBV7-2 | - | TRBD2 | CASSFSGSSYNEQFF | TGTGCCAGCAGCTTTAGCGGGAGCTCCTACAATGAGCAGTTCTTC
TRBJ2-3 | TRBV9 | - | - | CASSADERVAITTDTQYF | TGTGCCAGCAGCGCAGACGAGAGGGTAGCGATCACCACAGATACGCAGTATTTT
TRBJ1-1 | TRBV4-1 | - | - | CASNPTGGTSSNTEAFF | TGCGCCAGCAATCCCACCGGGGGGACGAGCTCGAACACTGAAGCTTTCTTT